The 21 T cell receptor beta chains in this list originate from one sample, sequenced in a study of blood T cell repertoires in COVID-19. Produced via immunoSEQ multiplex PCR; TCRdb's table is partial and in-frame only. The table records under 150,000 clones, around 81% of them present only once. The sequenced material came from peripheral blood. Receptors were obtained from a human donor in a cohort sampled during active COVID-19.

The chain joins TRBV5-4 to TRBJ2-3; tentatively, D is TRBD1 (6 bases). With 0 bases removed from V and 0 bases from J, the gap between germline ends came to 14 bases. The CDR3 sequence is 17 residues long. Germline V lookup: CDR1 SGHNT, CDR2 YYREEE (reference sequence). CDR3 sequence: CASSLGGTGPSTDTQYF. The CDR3 nucleotides read TGTGCCAGCAGCTTGGGAGGTACAGGGCCTAGCACAGATACGCAGTATTTT.

The rearrangement uses TRBV18 and TRBJ1-1; D perhaps matches TRBD1 (6 bases). V lost 4 bases and J 4 bases, leaving 25 bases between the germline ends. The CDR3 extends over 18 amino acids. Germline V gene sequence: CDR1 KGHSH, CDR2 LQKENI. CDR3 residues: CASSRRPGGAVMGTEAFF. CDR3 sequence (DNA): TGTGCCAGCTCACGACGGCCGGGGGGGGCCGTCATGGGCACTGAAGCTTTCTTT.

In its sample, this clone was seen once. The J gene is TRBJ1-5, the V gene TRBV27, with TRBD1 as a possible D gene (5 bases). The germline V gene encodes CDR1 MNHEY and CDR2 SMNVEV (reference sequence). Trimming took 2 bases from V and 2 from J, leaving 13 bases between them. The CDR3 is made up of 16 amino acids. The CDR3 reads CASSLKGLGRNQPQHF. The CDR3 coding sequence is TGTGCCAGCAGTTTAAAGGGGCTAGGGCGCAATCAGCCCCAGCATTTT.

The chain links TRBV5-5 to TRBJ1-2, with TRBD1 as a possible D gene (5 bases). Germline CDR1 is SGHKS and CDR2 is YYEKEE (reference sequence). This CDR3 comprises 12 residues. Trimming pared 6 bases from V and 7 bases from J, leaving 13 bases between. The CDR3 DNA sequence: TGTGCCAGCAAACTGGGGGGACTTGGCTACACCTTC. Translated: CASKLGGLGYTF. The full variable domain, completed using reference TRBV5-5 and TRBJ1-2, is DAGVTQSPTHLIKTRGQQVTLRCSPISGHKSVSWYQQVLGQGPQFIFQYYEKEERGRGNFPDRFSARQFPNYSSELNVNALLLGDSALYLCASKLGGLGYTFGSGTRLTVV.

This clone came up once. The V gene is TRBV2, the J gene TRBJ2-7; 8 positions match TRBD1. Losses at the gene ends were 10 bases for V and 7 bases for J; bases not matched to a gene: 15. This CDR3 has 14 residues. Germline values: CDR1 SNHLY, CDR2 FYNNEI. The CDR3 DNA is TGTGCCACTGGGACAGGAGGCAGCTCGTGGGAGCAGTACTTC. It encodes CATGTGGSSWEQYF.

This chain connects TRBV30 to TRBJ2-7; D is unclear. The V end lost 1 base, the J end lost 3 bases, and 10 bases lay between the germline ends. This CDR3 is 13 amino acids long. The germline V gene has CDR1 GTSNPN and CDR2 SVGIG (reference sequence). CDR3: CAWSGAVHYEQYF. In DNA, the CDR3 is TGTGCCTGGAGTGGGGCAGTGCACTACGAGCAGTACTTC.

This clone was seen just once. The rearrangement uses TRBV27 and TRBJ2-7, with 11 nucleotides matching TRBD2. In germline, CDR1 is MNHEY, CDR2 SMNVEV (reference sequence). V trimming: 3 bases; J trimming: 2 bases; junction bases outside the gene matches: 3. There are 15 residues in the CDR3. DNA for the CDR3: TGTGCCAGCAGTTTGGGACTAGCGGAGCCCTACGAGCAGTACTTC. The encoded protein is CASSLGLAEPYEQYF.

This sequence joins TRBV29-1 and TRBJ2-3, with 9 nucleotides matching TRBD2. V dropped 7 bases and J dropped 2; count of bases not matched to a gene: 13. The CDR3 totals 16 residues. CDR1 and CDR2 (germline): SQVTM, ANQGSEA. The CDR3 loop reads CSAPLGGGVLTDTQYF. In DNA, the CDR3 is TGCAGCGCCCCTTTGGGCGGGGGGGTACTCACAGATACGCAGTATTTT.

This chain uses TRBV5-6 with TRBJ2-2; D perhaps matches TRBD2 (7 bases). The germline V gene encodes CDR1 SGHDT and CDR2 YYEEEE. V lost 4 bases and J 3 bases, leaving 16 bases between the germline ends. The CDR3 contains 16 residues. CDR3 sequence reads: CASSPEGGGDTGELFF. The CDR3 coding sequence is TGTGCCAGCAGCCCTGAGGGAGGGGGGGACACCGGGGAGCTGTTTTTT.

This clone was seen many times. Other nucleotide sequences in the sample specify the same CDR3. The V gene is TRBV19, the J gene TRBJ2-7, with D possibly TRBD2 on 5 matching bases. Germline CDR1 is LNHDA and CDR2 is SQIVND (reference sequence). V was shortened by 1 base and J by 5 bases, with 6 bases between the two germline ends. This CDR3 is built from 12 residues. The CDR3 nucleotides read TGTGCCAGTAGTATAGGCGGGCACGAGCAGTACTTC. Amino acid sequence: CASSIGGHEQYF. The full variable domain, in which reference TRBV19 and TRBJ2-7 provide the parts outside the CDR3, is DGGITQSPKYLFRKEGQNVTLSCEQNLNHDAMYWYRQDPGQGLRLIYYSQIVNDFQKGDIAEGYSVSREKKESFPLTVTSAQKNPTAFYLCASSIGGHEQYFGPGTRLTVT.

The chain is built from TRBV10-1 and TRBJ1-6; possibly TRBD1 for D (6 bases). Trimming cost V 6 bases and J 2 bases, with 11 bases left between them. The CDR3 runs 15 residues. Germline V lookup: CDR1 WNHNN, CDR2 SYGVQD (reference sequence). CDR3 nucleotide sequence: TGCGCCAGCAGCCAGACAGGAGCCTATAATTCACCCCTCCACTTT. Translating gives CASSQTGAYNSPLHF.

J is TRBJ2-7 and V is TRBV6-6; 9 bases agree with TRBD1. The germline V gene has CDR1 MNHNY and CDR2 SVGAGI (reference sequence). The J segment lost 6 bases and the V segment lost 8 bases, leaving 11 bases of the junction unmatched. The length of the CDR3 is 14 residues. The CDR3 region is CASSIGTGRAEQYF. The DNA of the CDR3 is TGTGCCAGCTCAATCGGGACAGGGCGGGCCGAGCAGTACTTC.

This clone was counted between two and nine times. V and J are TRBV28 and TRBJ1-1; tentatively, D is TRBD1 (5 bases). This CDR3 is built from 16 residues. CDR1 and CDR2 from the germline V gene are MDHEN and SYDVKM. The V gene lost 5 bases and the J gene lost 0 bases, with 16 bases spanning the gap. CDR3 amino acids: CASSPLTALLNTEAFF. In DNA form, the CDR3 reads TGTGCCAGCAGTCCACTGACAGCGTTACTGAACACTGAAGCTTTCTTT.

V gene TRBV2 combines with J gene TRBJ1-4, with TRBD1 matching over 7 bases. V lost 6 bases, J lost 5 bases, and 9 bases stayed unmatched. The CDR3 covers 15 residues. Germline CDR1 and CDR2: SNHLY and FYNNEI. The CDR3 sequence: CASSGGDRVNEKLFF. Here the CDR3 DNA reads TGTGCCAGCAGCGGCGGGGACAGAGTAAATGAAAAACTGTTTTTT.

The V call is TRBV7-3, the J call TRBJ1-1, with 9 positions matching TRBD1. J lost 3 bases, V lost 4 bases, and 3 bases had no gene match. Germline-derived CDR1 and CDR2 are SGHTA and FQGTGA. CDR3 length: 14 residues. The CDR3 spells CASSSRQGDTEAFF. The CDR3, as DNA: TGTGCCAGCAGCTCAAGACAGGGGGACACTGAAGCTTTCTTT.

The chain is built from TRBV9 and TRBJ1-2; D might be TRBD1 (5 bases). The CDR3 has 15 amino acids. The ends were cut back, 0 bases at V and 0 bases at J, with 9 bases in the middle. Germline V gene sequence: CDR1 SGDLS, CDR2 YYNGEE. CDR3 sequence (DNA): TGTGCCAGCAGCGTAGGGACAACCGCTAACTATGGCTACACCTTC. Amino acid sequence: CASSVGTTANYGYTF. Variable domain in full (rest from reference TRBV9 and TRBJ1-2): DSGVTQTPKHLITATGQRVTLRCSPRSGDLSVYWYQQSLDQGLQFLIQYYNGEERAKGNILERFSAQQFPDLHSELNLSSLELGDSALYFCASSVGTTANYGYTFGSGTRLTVV.

In DNA form, the CDR3 reads TGTGCCAGCAGCTCCCTGGGGGGGATAGGGGACACCGGGGAGCTGTTTTTT. Encoded protein: CASSSLGGIGDTGELFF. The genes are TRBV11-2 and TRBJ2-2; 7 positions agree with TRBD2. The germline CDR1 and CDR2 sequences are SGHAT and FQNNGV. V gave up 4 bases and J gave up 3 bases; unmatched junction bases: 11. This CDR3 has 17 amino acids.

J is TRBJ2-1 and V is TRBV2; the match to TRBD1 covers 9 bases. There are 13 residues in the CDR3. CDR1 and CDR2 (germline): SNHLY, FYNNEI. V trimming: 6 bases; J trimming: 7 bases; junction bases outside the gene matches: 4. CDR3 protein: CASRRTGDNEQFF. The CDR3 region has the DNA TGTGCCAGCAGGCGGACAGGGGATAATGAGCAGTTCTTC.

V usage is TRBV28 and J usage is TRBJ1-2; tentative D call: TRBD1 (6 bases). The CDR3 covers 11 residues. V lost 10 bases and J 7 bases, leaving 13 bases between the germline ends. Per germline, CDR1 MDHEN and CDR2 SYDVKM. The CDR3 region has the DNA TGTGCCATCGGCGACAGGCCTGGCTACACCTTC. Amino acid sequence: CAIGDRPGYTF.

The V call is TRBV5-1, the J call TRBJ2-5, with a weak D call TRBD2 (6 bases). This CDR3 is built from 16 residues. V dropped 1 base and J dropped 2 bases, with 15 bases sitting between them. Germline lookup yields CDR1 SGHRS and CDR2 YFSETQ. CDR3 DNA sequence: TGCGCCAGCAGCTTGTTAGCGGCACATCCTCAAGAGACCCAGTACTTC. The encoded protein is CASSLLAAHPQETQYF. The variable domain in full, completed from reference TRBV5-1 and TRBJ2-5, reads KAGVTQTPRYLIKTRGQQVTLSCSPISGHRSVSWYQQTPGQGLQFLFEYFSETQRNKGNFPGRFSGRQFSNSRSEMNVSTLELGDSALYLCASSLLAAHPQETQYFGPGTRLLVL.

The V call is TRBV18, the J call TRBJ1-5; maybe TRBD1 (5 bases). The CDR3 is made up of 18 amino acids. CDR1 is KGHSH, CDR2 LQKENI, per germline. Trimming removed 3 bases at V and 0 bases at J, with 18 bases between. The CDR3 bases are TGTGCCAGCTCACCCGAAACCTCGGACACCCTTAGCAATCAGCCCCAGCATTTT. Translating gives CASSPETSDTLSNQPQHF.